This paragraph covers one T cell receptor (beta chain) sequence. The antigen is undetermined. The record originates from a study of T cell responses to AZD1222 COVID-19 vaccine. Study observations and caveats: Along spike, vaccine-associated CD4 TCRs were found throughout, with dominance at 160-218 and 743-854. No repertoire was sampled before or during the peak T cell response, only after it. Donors in the cohort were predominantly white British and more often female, and clonal diversity was possibly underestimated.

TCRdb's table, derived via immunoSEQ multiplex PCR, lists solely in-frame clones and lacks some. The table shows about 47,000 clones, with under 85% occurring only once. The length of the CDR3 is 14 residues. In germline, CDR1 is LGHDT, CDR2 YNNKEL (reference sequence). The V and J ends lost 0 bases and 3 bases respectively, with 9 bases between them. Sequenced material: peripheral blood, taken on day 0 of MenACWY control vaccination. This chain connects TRBV3-1 (or the pseudogene TRBV3-2) to TRBJ2-7; D is ambiguous. The receptor's source is an adult in good health. CDR3 coding DNA: TGTGCCAGCAGCCAAGAGTGGGGTAGCTACGAGCAGTACTTC. Translation gives CASSQEWGSYEQYF.